A selection of T cell receptor beta chains follows, all from one sample in a study of T cells in localized non-small cell lung cancer. The protocol was immunoSEQ multiplex PCR, while the TCRdb copy is restricted to in-frame clones and leaves out a portion. The sample shows 35,000 to 40,000 clones, more than 65% of them seen only once. This specimen was peripheral blood, taken before any cancer treatment. The receptors were sampled from a male donor older than 55 with stage III squamous cell lung carcinoma. CDR3s include the opening cysteine and the closing phenylalanine or tryptophan. The order of the fields is V gene, clone size, CDR3 length, CDR3 protein. Clone size is shown for a subset of rows, as once, few, many or a class of expanded clone.

TRBV6-1 . 15 CASSSLQGSYNEQFF
TRBV6-1 . 15 CASSEGTGTYYEQYF
TRBV2 . 13 CASSEVNTGELFF
TRBV5-4 once 15 CASSLGVGGGQPQHF
TRBV6-1 once 13 CASSRGEAYEQYF
TRBV6-1 . 14 CASNWGSMNTEAFF
TRBV4-2 . 14 CASTDFRGGSPLHF
TRBV5-1 . 15 CASTQDLQSYNEQFF
TRBV7-2 . 15 CASSYLGNMNTEAFF
TRBV6-5 . 15 CASRRPGQGDNGYTF
TRBV5-4 . 14 CASSDRGENQPQHF
TRBV2 . 14 CASSEVSEEETQYF
TRBV9 . 15 CASSPVMGARTPLHF
TRBV29-1 . 12 CSVEVTIETQYF
TRBV7-9 . 12 CASSHQRDEQFF
TRBV11-2 . 14 CASSLEGDYTEAFF
TRBV7-2 . 15 CASSLLAGVPETQYF
TRBV2 . 13 CASSGTSKGELFF
TRBV7-9 few 12 CASSLLQVNYTF
TRBV6-6 . 13 CASSYSLGYEQYF
TRBV5-4 . 14 CASSPDGGRYEQYF
TRBV2 once 12 CASSLSETEAFF
TRBV30 . 15 CAWSTWGGPNTEAFF
TRBV18 . 12 CASSPDHGEQFF
TRBV27 . 14 CASPGQAMYNEQFF
TRBV6-1 . 12 CASRLTETGYTF
TRBV6-1 . 13 CAAGTGERNTIYF
TRBV14 . 14 CASSQPTGAYGYTF
TRBV9 . 16 CASSVEGGLGADTQYF
TRBV27 . 13 CASSLTGSYGYTF
TRBV27 . 14 CASSLSPRGHEQYF
TRBV5-4 . 13 CASRRRAGETQYF
TRBV5-6 . 14 CASSLVRQNTEAFF
TRBV1 . 18 CTSSQGLREGGVQETQYF
TRBV7-8 . 13 CASSSRTSYEQYF